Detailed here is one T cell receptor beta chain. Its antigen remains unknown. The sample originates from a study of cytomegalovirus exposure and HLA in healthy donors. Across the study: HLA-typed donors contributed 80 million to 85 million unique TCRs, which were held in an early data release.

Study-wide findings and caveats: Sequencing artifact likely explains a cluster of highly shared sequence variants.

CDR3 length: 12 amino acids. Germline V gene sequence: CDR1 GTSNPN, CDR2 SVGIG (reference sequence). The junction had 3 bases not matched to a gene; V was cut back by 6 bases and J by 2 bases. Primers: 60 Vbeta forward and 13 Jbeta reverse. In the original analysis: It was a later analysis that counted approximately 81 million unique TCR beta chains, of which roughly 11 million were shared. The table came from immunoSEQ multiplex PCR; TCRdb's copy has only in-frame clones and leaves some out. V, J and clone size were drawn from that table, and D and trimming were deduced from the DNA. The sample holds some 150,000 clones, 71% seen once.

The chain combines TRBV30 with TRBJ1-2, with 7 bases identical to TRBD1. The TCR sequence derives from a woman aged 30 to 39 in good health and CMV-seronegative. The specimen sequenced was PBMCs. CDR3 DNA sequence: TGTGCCTGCCCGACAGGGAACTATGGCTACACCTTC. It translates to CACPTGNYGYTF.